A single sample gave rise to the 9 T cell receptor beta chains below, sequenced in a study of T cell repertoires in cytomegalovirus infection. Using its own MiXCR run on the reads, TCRdb lists one record per CDR3 protein. The profile shows 250,000 to 300,000 distinct CDR3 sequences, under 25% of them singletons. No antigen has been assigned to these receptors. Sequenced here: cultured PBMCs, sampled from culture after CMV antigen stimulation. Receptors originate from a human donor in good health (CMV status not recorded). Some clones in this sample may be carry-over from other donors' samples.

J is TRBJ2-7 and V is TRBV20-1, with 12 bases identical to TRBD2. This CDR3 spans 15 amino acids. Germline-derived CDR1 and CDR2 are DFQATT and SNEGSKA (reference sequence). V lost 3 bases, J lost 5 bases, and 8 bases stayed unmatched. CDR3 sequence: CSASAGTSGWDEQYF. The CDR3 DNA reads as TGCAGTGCTAGTGCCGGGACTAGCGGGTGGGACGAGCAGTACTTC.

CDR3 sequence reads: CASSLGGDVSPLHF. The CDR3 DNA follows: TGTGCCAGCAGTTTGGGGGGGGATGTTTCACCCCTCCACTTT. The rearrangement links TRBV12-3 or TRBV12-4 to TRBJ1-6; tentatively, D is TRBD1 (5 bases). V gave up 3 bases and J gave up 9 bases, with 12 bases separating them. The CDR3 loop spans 14 amino acids.

The CDR3 bases are TGTGCCAGCAGCTTTCCGGGACAGCTCTATGGCTACACCTTC. Amino acids: CASSFPGQLYGYTF. The chain uses TRBV5-8 and TRBJ1-2; 7 positions agree with TRBD1. The CDR3 loop spans 14 amino acids. V was clipped by 2 bases and J by 4 bases; unmatched bases: 5. Per the germline V gene, CDR1 is SGHTS and CDR2 is YDEGEE.

This clonotype appeared many times. This rearrangement joins TRBV7-2 to TRBJ2-7; D gene ambiguous. Deletions cut 1 base from V and 7 bases from J, with 8 bases between. This CDR3 has 12 residues. Germline assignment: CDR1 SGHTA and CDR2 FQGNSA. The CDR3: CASSLVLGEQYF. In nucleotides, the CDR3 is TGTGCCAGCAGCTTAGTCCTGGGGGAGCAGTACTTC.

The chain employs TRBV19 and TRBJ2-7, with D uncertain. The CDR3 spans 12 residues. Trimming took off 6 bases at V and 0 bases at J, with 6 bases between the two ends. Germline V gene sequence: CDR1 LNHDA, CDR2 SQIVND (reference sequence). The CDR3 sequence is CASRLVSYEQYV. The CDR3 DNA follows: TGTGCCAGTAGGCTGGTCTCCTACGAGCAGTACGTC.

This clonotype was found a few times. This chain connects TRBV4-1 to TRBJ2-2; D is unclear. The CDR3 is made up of 17 amino acids. Germline V gene sequence: CDR1 MGHRA, CDR2 YSYEKL. V was pared by 1 base and J by 0 bases, with 12 bases between. CDR3 amino acids: CASSQAPLTANTGELFF. In DNA, the CDR3 is TGCGCCAGCAGCCAAGCCCCACTCACCGCGAACACCGGGGAGCTGTTTTTT.

There are a few counts of this clonotype. The rearrangement uses TRBV4-3 and TRBJ2-3; D not resolved. The CDR3 is 16 amino acids. The V gene lost 0 bases and the J gene lost 0 bases, with 10 bases spanning the gap. Germline V gene data show CDR1 as LGHNA and CDR2 as YSLEER. CDR3 in amino acids: CASSQDRYGSTDTQYF. The CDR3 DNA reads TGCGCCAGCAGCCAAGATAGGTACGGGAGCACAGATACGCAGTATTTT.

The rearrangement joins TRBV15 to TRBJ2-3; D call uncertain. CDR3 size: 15 residues. Germline V gene lookup returns CDR1 LNHNV and CDR2 YYDKDF (reference sequence). V lost 1 base to trimming and J lost 2 bases, with 10 bases between them. In DNA, the CDR3 is TGTGCCACCAGCAGAGGAGGTGCGGACACAGATACGCAGTATTTT. It codes for CATSRGGADTDTQYF. The variable domain in full, completed from reference TRBV15 and TRBJ2-3, reads DAMVIQNPRYQVTQFGKPVTLSCSQTLNHNVMYWYQQKSSQAPKLLFHYYDKDFNNEADTPDNFQSRRPNTSFCFLDIRSPGLGDTAMYLCATSRGGADTDTQYFGPGTRLTVL.

This clonotype was found a few times. The chain combines TRBV25-1 with TRBJ1-1; no clear D gene. The V gene lost 6 bases and the J gene lost 8 bases, with 13 bases spanning the gap. The CDR3 runs to 12 residues. In germline, CDR1 is MGHDK, CDR2 SYGVNS. The CDR3: CASSLDGPEAFF. CDR3 coding DNA: TGTGCCAGCAGCCTGGACGGTCCCGAAGCTTTCTTT.